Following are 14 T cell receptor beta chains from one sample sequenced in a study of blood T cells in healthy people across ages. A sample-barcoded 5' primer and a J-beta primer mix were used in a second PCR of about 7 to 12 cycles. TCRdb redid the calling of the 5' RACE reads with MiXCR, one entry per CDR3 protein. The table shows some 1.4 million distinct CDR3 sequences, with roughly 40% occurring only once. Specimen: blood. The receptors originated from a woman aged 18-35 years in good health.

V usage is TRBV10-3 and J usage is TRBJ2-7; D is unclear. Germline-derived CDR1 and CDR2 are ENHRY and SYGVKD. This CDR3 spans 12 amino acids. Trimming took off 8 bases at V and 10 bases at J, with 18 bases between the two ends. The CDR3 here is CAIRDQPGDQYF. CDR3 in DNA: TGTGCCATCCGAGACCAGCCAGGAGACCAGTACTTC.

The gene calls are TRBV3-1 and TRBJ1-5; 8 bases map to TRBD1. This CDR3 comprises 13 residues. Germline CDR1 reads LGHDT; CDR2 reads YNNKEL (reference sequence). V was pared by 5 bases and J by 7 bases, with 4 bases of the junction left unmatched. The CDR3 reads CASSARQGQPQHF. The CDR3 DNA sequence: TGTGCCAGCAGCGCCCGACAGGGGCAGCCCCAGCATTTT.

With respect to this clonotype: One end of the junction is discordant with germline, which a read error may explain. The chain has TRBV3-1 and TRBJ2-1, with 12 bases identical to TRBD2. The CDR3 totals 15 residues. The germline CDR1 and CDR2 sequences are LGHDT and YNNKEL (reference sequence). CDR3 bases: TGTACCAGCAGCCGCCGACTAGCGGGAGTGAATGAGCAGTTCTTC. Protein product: CTSSRRLAGVNEQFF.

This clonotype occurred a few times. The CDR3 protein is CASSLRQGYQETQYF. CDR3 in DNA: TGTGCCAGCAGTTTACGACAGGGGTACCAAGAGACCCAGTACTTC. The chain recombines TRBV28 with TRBJ2-5; TRBD1 agrees at 8 bases. V dropped 2 bases and J dropped 0; count of bases not matched to a gene: 2. CDR3 size: 15 residues. The germline gives CDR1 MDHEN, CDR2 SYDVKM.

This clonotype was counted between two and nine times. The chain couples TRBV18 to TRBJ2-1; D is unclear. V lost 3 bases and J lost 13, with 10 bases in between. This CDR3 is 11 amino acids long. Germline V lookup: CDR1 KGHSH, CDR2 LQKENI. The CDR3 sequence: CASSPAETQFF. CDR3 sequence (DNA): TGTGCCAGCTCACCGGCAGAGACCCAGTTCTTC.

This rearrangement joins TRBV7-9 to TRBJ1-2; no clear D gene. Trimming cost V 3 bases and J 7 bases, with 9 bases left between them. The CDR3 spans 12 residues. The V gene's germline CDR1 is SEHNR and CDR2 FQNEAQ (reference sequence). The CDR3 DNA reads TGTGCCAGCAGCTTGGATCTCGGTGGCTACACCTTC. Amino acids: CASSLDLGGYTF.

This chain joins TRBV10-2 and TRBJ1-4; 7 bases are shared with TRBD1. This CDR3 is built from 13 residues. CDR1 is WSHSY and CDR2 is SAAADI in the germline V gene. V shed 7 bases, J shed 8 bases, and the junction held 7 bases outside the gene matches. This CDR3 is CASTRGQEEKLFF. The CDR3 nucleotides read TGCGCCAGCACGAGGGGGCAGGAGGAAAAACTGTTTTTT.

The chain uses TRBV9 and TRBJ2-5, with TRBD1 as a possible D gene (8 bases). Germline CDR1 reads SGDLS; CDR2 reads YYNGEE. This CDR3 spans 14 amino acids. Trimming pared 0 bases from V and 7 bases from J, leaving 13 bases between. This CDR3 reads CASSVVDREGTQYF. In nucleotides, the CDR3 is TGTGCCAGCAGCGTAGTGGACAGGGAGGGGACCCAGTACTTC.

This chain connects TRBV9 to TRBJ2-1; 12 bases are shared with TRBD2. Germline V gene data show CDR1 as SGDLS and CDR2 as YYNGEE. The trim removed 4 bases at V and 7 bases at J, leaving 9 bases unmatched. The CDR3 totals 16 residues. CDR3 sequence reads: CASSPAGLAGGNEQFF. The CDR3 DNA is TGTGCCAGCAGCCCTGCGGGGCTAGCGGGGGGGAATGAGCAGTTCTTC. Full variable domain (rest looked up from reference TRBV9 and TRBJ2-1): DSGVTQTPKHLITATGQRVTLRCSPRSGDLSVYWYQQSLDQGLQFLIQYYNGEERAKGNILERFSAQQFPDLHSELNLSSLELGDSALYFCASSPAGLAGGNEQFFGPGTRLTVL.

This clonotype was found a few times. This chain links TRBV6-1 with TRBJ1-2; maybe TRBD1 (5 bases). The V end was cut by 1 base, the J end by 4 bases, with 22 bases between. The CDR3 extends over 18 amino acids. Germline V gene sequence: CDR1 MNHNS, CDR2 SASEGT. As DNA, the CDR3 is TGTGCCAGCAGTGAAGGACCCGGGGGGGTGGAGTGGGTCTATGGCTACACCTTC. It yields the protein CASSEGPGGVEWVYGYTF.

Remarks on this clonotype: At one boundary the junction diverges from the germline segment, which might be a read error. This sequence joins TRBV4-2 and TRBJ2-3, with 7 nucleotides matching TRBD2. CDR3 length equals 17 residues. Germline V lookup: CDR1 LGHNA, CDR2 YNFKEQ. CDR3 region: CASSQEAGGGDTDTRYF. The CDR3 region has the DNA TGTGCCAGCAGCCAAGAGGCAGGCGGGGGAGACACAGATACGCGGTATTTT.

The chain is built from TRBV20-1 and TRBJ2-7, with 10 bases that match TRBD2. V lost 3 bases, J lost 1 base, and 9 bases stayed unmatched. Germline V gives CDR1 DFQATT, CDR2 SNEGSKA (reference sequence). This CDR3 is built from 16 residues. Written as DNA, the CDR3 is TGCAGTGCTAGTGGACTAGCGGCCAGCGGGTCCTACGAGCAGTACTTC. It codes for CSASGLAASGSYEQYF.

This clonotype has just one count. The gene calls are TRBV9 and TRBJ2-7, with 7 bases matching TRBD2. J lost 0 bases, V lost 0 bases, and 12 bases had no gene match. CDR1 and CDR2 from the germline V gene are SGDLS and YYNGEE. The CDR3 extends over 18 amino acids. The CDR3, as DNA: TGTGCCAGCAGCGTAGGATCAAGCGGGAAGGGTCCCTCCTACGAGCAGTACTTC. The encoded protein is CASSVGSSGKGPSYEQYF.

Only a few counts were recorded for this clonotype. CDR3 residues: CAISPDRDHEQYF. CDR3 in DNA: TGTGCCATCAGTCCGGACAGGGATCACGAGCAGTACTTC. The chain combines TRBV10-3 with TRBJ2-7; 8 nucleotides line up with TRBD1. V was pared by 5 bases and J by 5 bases, with 5 bases of the junction left unmatched. CDR1 is ENHRY and CDR2 is SYGVKD in the germline V gene. This CDR3 is built from 13 residues.